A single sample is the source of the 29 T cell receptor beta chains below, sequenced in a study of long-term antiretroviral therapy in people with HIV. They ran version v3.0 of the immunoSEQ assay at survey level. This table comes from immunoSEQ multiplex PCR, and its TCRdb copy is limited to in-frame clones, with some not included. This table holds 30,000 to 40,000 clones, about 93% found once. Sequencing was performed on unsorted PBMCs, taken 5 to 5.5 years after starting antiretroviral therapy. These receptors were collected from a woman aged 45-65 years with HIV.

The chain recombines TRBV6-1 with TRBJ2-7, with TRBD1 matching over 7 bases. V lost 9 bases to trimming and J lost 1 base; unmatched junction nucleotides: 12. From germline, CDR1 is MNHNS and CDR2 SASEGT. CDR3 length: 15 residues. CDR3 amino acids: CASRKGQKDSYEQYF. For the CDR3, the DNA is TGTGCCAGTCGGAAGGGACAGAAAGATTCCTACGAGCAGTACTTC.

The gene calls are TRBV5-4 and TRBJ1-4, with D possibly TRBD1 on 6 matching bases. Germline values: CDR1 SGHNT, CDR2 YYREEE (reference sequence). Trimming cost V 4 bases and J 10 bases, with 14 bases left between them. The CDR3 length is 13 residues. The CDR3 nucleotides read TGTGCCAGCAGCCCCACAGGGAACGGAAAACTGTTTTTT. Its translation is CASSPTGNGKLFF.

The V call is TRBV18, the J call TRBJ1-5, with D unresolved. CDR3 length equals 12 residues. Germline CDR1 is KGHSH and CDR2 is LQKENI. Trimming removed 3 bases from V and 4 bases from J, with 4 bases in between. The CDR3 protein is CASSPPNQPQHF. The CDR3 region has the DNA TGTGCCAGCTCACCTCCAAATCAGCCCCAGCATTTT.

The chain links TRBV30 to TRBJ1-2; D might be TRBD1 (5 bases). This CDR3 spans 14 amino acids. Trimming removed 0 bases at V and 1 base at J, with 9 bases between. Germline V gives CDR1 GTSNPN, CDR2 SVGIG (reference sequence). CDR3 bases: TGTGCCTGGAGTGTGGCAGGGTTTAACTATGGCTACACCTTC. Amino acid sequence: CAWSVAGFNYGYTF.

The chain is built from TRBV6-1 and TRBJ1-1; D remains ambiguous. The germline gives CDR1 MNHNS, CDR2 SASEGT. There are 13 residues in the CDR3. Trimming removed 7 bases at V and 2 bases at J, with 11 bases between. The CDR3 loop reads CASTTGVNTEAFF. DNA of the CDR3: TGTGCCAGCACTACGGGAGTAAACACTGAAGCTTTCTTT.

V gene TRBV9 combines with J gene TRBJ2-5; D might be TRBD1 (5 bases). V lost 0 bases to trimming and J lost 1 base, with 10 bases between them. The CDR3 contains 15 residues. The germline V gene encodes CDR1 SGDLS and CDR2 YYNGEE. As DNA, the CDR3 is TGTGCCAGCAGCGTAGGGGGCTCCCCCCAAGAGACCCAGTACTTC. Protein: CASSVGGSPQETQYF.

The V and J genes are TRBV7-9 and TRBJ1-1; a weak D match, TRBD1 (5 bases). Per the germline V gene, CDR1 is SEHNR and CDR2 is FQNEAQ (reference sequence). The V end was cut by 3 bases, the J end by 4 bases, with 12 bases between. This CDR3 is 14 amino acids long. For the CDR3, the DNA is TGTGCCAGCAGCTTTAGAGGGGCGGGCACTGAAGCTTTCTTT. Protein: CASSFRGAGTEAFF.

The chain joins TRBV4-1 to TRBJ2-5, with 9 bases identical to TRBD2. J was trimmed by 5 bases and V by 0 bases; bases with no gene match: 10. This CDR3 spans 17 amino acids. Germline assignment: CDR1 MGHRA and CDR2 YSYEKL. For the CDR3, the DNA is TGCGCCAGCAGCCAAGATATCGCGGGGGGGCCGGATGAGACCCAGTACTTC. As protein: CASSQDIAGGPDETQYF.

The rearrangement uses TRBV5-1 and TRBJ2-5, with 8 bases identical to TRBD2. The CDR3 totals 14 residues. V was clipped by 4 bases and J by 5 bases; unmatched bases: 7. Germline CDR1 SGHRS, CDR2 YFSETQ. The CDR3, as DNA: TGCGCCAGCAGCCAAGGACTAGCCCCCGAGACCCAGTACTTC. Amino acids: CASSQGLAPETQYF.

The CDR3 is CASSSPTGELFF. In DNA, the CDR3 is TGTGCCAGCAGTTCTCCCACCGGGGAGCTGTTTTTT. This rearrangement joins TRBV7-3 to TRBJ2-2, with D uncertain. This CDR3 has 12 amino acids. The germline V and J ends were trimmed by 6 bases and 4 bases, with 6 bases remaining between them. Germline V lookup: CDR1 SGHTA, CDR2 FQGTGA.

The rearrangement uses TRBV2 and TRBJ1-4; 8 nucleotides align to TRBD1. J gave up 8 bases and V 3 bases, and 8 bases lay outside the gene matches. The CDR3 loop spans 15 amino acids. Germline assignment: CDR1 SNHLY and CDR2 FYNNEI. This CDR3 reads CASSEADREWEKLFF. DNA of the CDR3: TGTGCCAGCAGTGAGGCGGACAGGGAATGGGAAAAACTGTTTTTT.

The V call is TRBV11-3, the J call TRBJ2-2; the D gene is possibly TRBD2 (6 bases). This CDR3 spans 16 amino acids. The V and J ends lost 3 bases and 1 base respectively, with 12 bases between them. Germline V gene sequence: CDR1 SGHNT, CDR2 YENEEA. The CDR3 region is CASSFTRGKNTGELFF. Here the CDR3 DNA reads TGTGCCAGCAGCTTCACGCGGGGCAAGAACACCGGGGAGCTGTTTTTT.

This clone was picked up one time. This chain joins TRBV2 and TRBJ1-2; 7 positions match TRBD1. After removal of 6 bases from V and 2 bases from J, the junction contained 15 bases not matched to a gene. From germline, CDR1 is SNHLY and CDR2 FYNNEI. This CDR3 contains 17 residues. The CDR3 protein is CASSDQTQGLLNYGYTF. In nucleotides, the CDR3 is TGTGCCAGCAGCGACCAAACACAGGGGTTACTGAACTATGGCTACACCTTC.

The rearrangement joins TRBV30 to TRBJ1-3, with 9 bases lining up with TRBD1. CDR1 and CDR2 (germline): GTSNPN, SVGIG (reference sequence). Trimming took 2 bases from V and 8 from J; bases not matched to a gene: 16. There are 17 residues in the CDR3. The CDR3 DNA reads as TGTGCCTGGAGTCGCTCCGGGACAGGGAGGTTTGCGGACACCATATATTTT. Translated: CAWSRSGTGRFADTIYF.

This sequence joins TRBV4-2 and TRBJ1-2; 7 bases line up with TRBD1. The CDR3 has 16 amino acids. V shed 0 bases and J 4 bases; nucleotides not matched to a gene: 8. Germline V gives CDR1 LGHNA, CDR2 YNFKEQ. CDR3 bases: TGTGCCAGCAGCCAAGATGGGCGGACAGGAGCCTATGGCTACACCTTC. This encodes CASSQDGRTGAYGYTF.

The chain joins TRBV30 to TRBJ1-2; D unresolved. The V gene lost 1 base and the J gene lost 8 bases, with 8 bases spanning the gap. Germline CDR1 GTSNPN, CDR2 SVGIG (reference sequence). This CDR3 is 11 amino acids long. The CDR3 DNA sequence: TGTGCCTGGAGTGAGCGGGCGGGCTACACCTTC. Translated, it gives CAWSERAGYTF.

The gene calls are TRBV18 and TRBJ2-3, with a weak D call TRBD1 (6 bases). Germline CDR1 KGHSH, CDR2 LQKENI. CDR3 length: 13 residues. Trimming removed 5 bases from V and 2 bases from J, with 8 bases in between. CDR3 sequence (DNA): TGTGCCAGCTCAGGACAGATCACAGATACGCAGTATTTT. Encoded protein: CASSGQITDTQYF.

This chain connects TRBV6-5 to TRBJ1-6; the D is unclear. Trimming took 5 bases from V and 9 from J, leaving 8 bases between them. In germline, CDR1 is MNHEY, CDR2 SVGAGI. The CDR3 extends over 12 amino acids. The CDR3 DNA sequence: TGTGCCAGCAGTGAAAGGGTTTCACCCCTCCACTTT. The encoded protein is CASSERVSPLHF.

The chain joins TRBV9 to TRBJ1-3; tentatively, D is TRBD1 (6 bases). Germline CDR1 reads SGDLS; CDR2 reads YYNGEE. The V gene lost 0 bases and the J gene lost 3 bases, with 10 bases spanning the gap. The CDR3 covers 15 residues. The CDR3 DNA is TGTGCCAGCAGCGTAGACAGGGCCAGTGGAAACACCATATATTTT. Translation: CASSVDRASGNTIYF.

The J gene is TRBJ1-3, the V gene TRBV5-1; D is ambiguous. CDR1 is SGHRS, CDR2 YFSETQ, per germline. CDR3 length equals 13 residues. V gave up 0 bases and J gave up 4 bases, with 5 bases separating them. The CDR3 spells CASSLASGNTIYF. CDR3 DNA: TGCGCCAGCAGCTTGGCCAGCGGAAACACCATATATTTT. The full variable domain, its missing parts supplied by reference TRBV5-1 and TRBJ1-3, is KAGVTQTPRYLIKTRGQQVTLSCSPISGHRSVSWYQQTPGQGLQFLFEYFSETQRNKGNFPGRFSGRQFSNSRSEMNVSTLELGDSALYLCASSLASGNTIYFGEGSWLTVV.

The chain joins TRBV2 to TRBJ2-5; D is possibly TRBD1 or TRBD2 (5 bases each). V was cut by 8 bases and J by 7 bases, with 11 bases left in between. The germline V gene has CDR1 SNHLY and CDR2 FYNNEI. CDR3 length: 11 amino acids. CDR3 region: CASRGDATQYF. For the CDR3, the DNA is TGTGCCAGCCGAGGGGACGCGACCCAGTACTTC. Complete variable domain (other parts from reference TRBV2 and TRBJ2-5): EPEVTQTPSHQVTQMGQEVILRCVPISNHLYFYWYRQILGQKVEFLVSFYNNEISEKSEIFDDQFSVERPDGSNFTLKIRSTKLEDSAMYFCASRGDATQYFGPGTRLLVL.

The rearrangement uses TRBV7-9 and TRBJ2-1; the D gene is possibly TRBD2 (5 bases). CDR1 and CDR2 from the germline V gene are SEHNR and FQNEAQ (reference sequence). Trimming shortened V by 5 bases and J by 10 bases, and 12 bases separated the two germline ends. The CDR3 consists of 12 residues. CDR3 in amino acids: CASSLPGSEQFF. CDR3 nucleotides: TGTGCCAGCAGCCTCCCGGGGTCCGAGCAGTTCTTC.

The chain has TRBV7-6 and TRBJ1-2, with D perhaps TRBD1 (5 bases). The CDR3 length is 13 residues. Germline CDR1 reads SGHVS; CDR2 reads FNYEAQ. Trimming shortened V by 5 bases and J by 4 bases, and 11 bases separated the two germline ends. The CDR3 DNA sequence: TGTGCCAGCAGCCCGGGACCGGGCTATGGCTACACCTTC. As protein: CASSPGPGYGYTF. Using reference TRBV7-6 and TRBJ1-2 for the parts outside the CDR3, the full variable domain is GAGVSQSPRYKVTKRGQDVALRCDPISGHVSLYWYRQALGQGPEFLTYFNYEAQQDKSGLPNDRFSAERPEGSISTLTIQRTEQRDSAMYRCASSPGPGYGYTFGSGTRLTVV.

The CDR3 sequence is CASNPGGNIQYF. The CDR3 DNA reads as TGTGCCAGCAACCCAGGGGGAAACATTCAGTACTTC. The chain carries TRBV6-6 and TRBJ2-4, with 7 bases fitting TRBD1. CDR3 length equals 12 residues. V shed 7 bases, J shed 6 bases, and the junction held 3 bases outside the gene matches. CDR1 is MNHNY and CDR2 is SVGAGI in the germline V gene (reference sequence).

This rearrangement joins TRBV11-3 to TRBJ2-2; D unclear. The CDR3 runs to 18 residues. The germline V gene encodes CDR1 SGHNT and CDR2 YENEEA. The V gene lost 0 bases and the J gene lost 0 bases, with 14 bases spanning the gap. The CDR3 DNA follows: TGTGCCAGCAGCTTAGATTTTGTATGGCAGTCGAACACCGGGGAGCTGTTTTTT. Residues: CASSLDFVWQSNTGELFF.

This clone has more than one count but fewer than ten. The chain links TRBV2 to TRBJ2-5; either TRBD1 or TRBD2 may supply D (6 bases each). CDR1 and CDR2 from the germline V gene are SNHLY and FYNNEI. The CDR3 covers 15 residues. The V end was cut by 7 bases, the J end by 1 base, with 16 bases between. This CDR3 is CASTGTGATQETQYF. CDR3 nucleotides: TGTGCCAGCACGGGAACGGGGGCTACCCAAGAGACCCAGTACTTC.

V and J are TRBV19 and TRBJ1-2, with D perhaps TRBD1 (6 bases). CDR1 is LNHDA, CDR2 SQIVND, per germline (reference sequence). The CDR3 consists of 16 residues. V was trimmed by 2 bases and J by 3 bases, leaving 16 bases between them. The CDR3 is CASSIPKGGRYYGYTF. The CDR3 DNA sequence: TGTGCCAGTAGTATACCTAAAGGGGGTAGATACTATGGCTACACCTTC.

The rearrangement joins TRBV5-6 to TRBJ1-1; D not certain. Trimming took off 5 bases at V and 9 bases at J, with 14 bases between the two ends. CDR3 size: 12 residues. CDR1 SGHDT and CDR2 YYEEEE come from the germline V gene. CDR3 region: CASSSGLIKAFF. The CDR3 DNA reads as TGTGCCAGCAGTTCCGGACTGATAAAAGCTTTCTTT.

The CDR3 region is CASSLGQGNEKLFF. For the CDR3, the DNA is TGCGCCAGCAGCTTGGGACAGGGAAACGAAAAACTGTTTTTT. This chain links TRBV5-1 with TRBJ1-4, with 7 positions matching TRBD1. The germline V gene has CDR1 SGHRS and CDR2 YFSETQ. The trim removed 0 bases at V and 8 bases at J, leaving 4 bases unmatched. The CDR3 is 14 amino acids.